This T cell receptor beta chain is drawn from a study of cytomegalovirus exposure and HLA in healthy donors. The trim removed 5 bases at V and 7 bases at J, leaving 12 bases unmatched. In germline, CDR1 is SGHVS, CDR2 FQNEAQ. This CDR3 region has 16 residues. Primers included in the PCR were 60 Vbeta and 13 Jbeta primers. Assay used: immunoSEQ multiplex PCR; TCRdb lists only in-frame clones, some missing. The repertoire holds about 150,000 clones, approximately 80% seen once, with about 5.6% in the top ten. The TCR originated in a man aged 25 to 45 in good health and CMV-seropositive. This sequence joins TRBV7-8 and TRBJ1-5; TRBD1 matches at 9 bases. Sequenced: PBMCs. The CDR3: CASSGAGQGFGQPQHF. The CDR3 DNA reads TGTGCCAGCAGCGGAGCGGGACAGGGTTTCGGGCAGCCCCAGCATTTT.